A selection of T cell receptor beta chains follows, all from one sample in a study of OX40 agonist ivuxolimab in advanced cancers. Assay: immunoSEQ multiplex PCR; the TCRdb copy retains only in-frame clones and omits some. Seen here are tens of thousands of clones, about 81% observed once, and the top ten hold over 2.5%. Sequenced here: CD4+ or CD8+ T cells sorted from blood, sampled in a trial of the OX40 agonist ivuxolimab. These receptors came from an adult with an advanced solid tumor such as melanoma, head and neck, liver or kidney cancer. Both conserved end residues are part of each CDR3. D genes are given only for firm matches. Some rows have no size entry. The others give once, few or many, or a class for an expanded clone.

TRBD2 | once | TRBJ2-2 | TRBV6-1 | CASSEQTSGNTGELFF | TGTGCCAGCAGTGAACAGACTAGCGGCAACACCGGGGAGCTGTTTTTT
- | - | TRBJ2-1 | TRBV7-9 | CASSLVSHYNEQFF | TGTGCCAGCAGCTTAGTAAGTCACTACAATGAGCAGTTCTTC
TRBD2 | - | TRBJ2-3 | TRBV7-7 | CASSLRLREGSTDTQYF | TGTGCTAGCAGCTTAAGGCTGCGGGAGGGGAGCACAGATACGCAGTATTTT
- | once | TRBJ1-3 | TRBV6-6 | CASSEASGNTIYF | TGTGCCAGCAGTGAGGCCTCTGGAAACACCATATATTTT
- | - | TRBJ2-5 | TRBV7-7 | CASSFRASIGEETQYF | TGTGCCAGCAGCTTTAGGGCCTCGATCGGGGAAGAGACCCAGTACTTC
- | once | TRBJ2-3 | TRBV4-2 | CASSQDWGTDTQYF | TGTGCCAGCAGCCAAGATTGGGGCACAGATACGCAGTATTTT
- | - | TRBJ2-1 | TRBV19 | CASRGRGYNEQFF | TGTGCCAGTAGGGGGCGTGGGTACAATGAGCAGTTCTTC
- | - | TRBJ2-1 | TRBV9 | CASSVGSYNEQFF | TGTGCCAGCAGCGTAGGTTCCTACAATGAGCAGTTCTTC
TRBD1 | - | TRBJ1-2 | TRBV5-4 | CASSSLDRLIGYTF | TGTGCCAGCAGCTCCCTGGACAGGCTTATCGGCTACACCTTC
- | - | TRBJ1-1 | TRBV9 | CASSVATSANTEAFF | TGTGCCAGCAGCGTAGCGACTAGCGCGAACACTGAAGCTTTCTTT
TRBD2 | - | TRBJ2-3 | TRBV6-1 | CASSGALTSGSTDTQYF | TGTGCCAGCAGTGGCGCCCTGACTAGCGGCAGCACAGATACGCAGTATTTT
- | - | TRBJ2-1 | TRBV18 | CASSSGVAASYNEQFF | TGTGCCAGCTCATCGGGGGTAGCGGCCTCCTACAATGAGCAGTTCTTC
- | - | TRBJ2-1 | TRBV11-2 | CASSLDLGARYNEQFF | TGTGCCAGCAGCTTAGATCTGGGGGCCCGCTACAATGAGCAGTTCTTC
- | - | TRBJ2-7 | TRBV30 | CAWSPYGVYEQYF | TGTGCCTGGAGTCCATATGGGGTCTACGAGCAGTACTTC
- | - | TRBJ1-2 | TRBV5-5 | CASSLIGQLSNYGYTF | TGTGCCAGCAGCTTGATCGGTCAGTTGAGTAACTATGGCTACACCTTC
- | - | TRBJ2-2 | TRBV25-1 | CASSEGAGRYTGELFF | TGTGCCAGCAGTGAAGGGGCAGGGAGGTACACCGGGGAGCTGTTTTTT
TRBD1 | - | TRBJ2-1 | TRBV5-1 | CASTGQGASNEQFF | TGCGCCAGCACGGGGCAGGGGGCGAGTAATGAGCAGTTCTTC
- | few | TRBJ2-5 | TRBV27 | CASSRSPGPTQETQYF | TGTGCCAGCAGTAGATCCCCGGGACCAACCCAAGAGACCCAGTACTTC
- | - | TRBJ2-2 | TRBV25-1 | CASTSDRGANTGELFF | TGTGCCAGCACCAGTGATAGGGGCGCGAACACCGGGGAGCTGTTTTTT
- | - | TRBJ2-1 | TRBV5-6 | CASSLSYGSTYNEQFF | TGTGCCAGCAGCTTAAGCTATGGCAGTACCTACAATGAGCAGTTCTTC
- | few | TRBJ1-3 | TRBV5-1 | CASSLNSRNTIYF | TGCGCCAGCAGCTTGAACTCCAGAAACACCATATATTTT
TRBD1 | - | TRBJ2-1 | TRBV29-1 | CSGLQGVSYNEQFF | TGCAGCGGTCTACAGGGGGTGTCCTACAATGAGCAGTTCTTC
TRBD1 | - | TRBJ2-6 | TRBV27 | CASSSGGLLSGANVLTF | TGTGCCAGCAGTTCAGGGGGTTTACTCTCTGGGGCCAACGTCCTGACTTTC
- | - | TRBJ2-5 | TRBV6-5 | CASSYRGGETQYF | TGTGCCAGCAGTTACAGGGGCGGGGAGACCCAGTACTTC
TRBD1 | - | TRBJ2-1 | TRBV11-3 | CASSRGTGGYNEQFF | TGTGCCAGCAGCCGCGGGACAGGGGGCTACAATGAGCAGTTCTTC
- | - | TRBJ2-3 | TRBV11-3 | CASSLAPGASDTQYF | TGTGCCAGCAGCTTAGCACCGGGAGCCTCAGATACGCAGTATTTT
- | - | TRBJ1-5 | TRBV7-6 | CASSLGQGSISNQPQHF | TGTGCCAGCAGCTTAGGCCAGGGGAGTATTAGCAATCAGCCCCAGCATTTT
- | - | TRBJ2-3 | TRBV29-1 | CSVEGTPGATDTQYF | TGCAGCGTTGAAGGGACTCCAGGGGCCACAGATACGCAGTATTTT
- | few | TRBJ1-4 | TRBV6-5 | CASSPRLGGEKLFF | TGTGCCAGCAGTCCCAGGTTGGGAGGGGAAAAACTGTTTTTT